This entry features one TCR beta chain sequence. The record originates from a study of blood T cell repertoires in COVID-19. Individuals aged roughly 18 to 95 years were recruited from some 26 US areas. Authors' analysis steps: The assay estimated nucleated cells by amplifying reference gene primers. Only in-frame clones appear in the TCRdb table, and some are missing; sequencing was by immunoSEQ multiplex PCR. V and J calls and clone size are copied from that table; D and trimming were computed from the DNA. Of nearly 250,000 clones detected, 75% to 85% appear once; the ten largest clones hold 9.1%. The clonotype comes from a woman aged 45-59 years with acute COVID-19. Sequenced material: PBMCs or T cells enriched from blood (not recorded which).

CDR3 loop: CASSLAPDYSNQPQHF. The CDR3 nucleotides read TGTGCCAGCAGCTTAGCGCCGGACTATAGCAATCAGCCCCAGCATTTT. The chain carries TRBV7-2 and TRBJ1-5; no clear D gene. CDR1 and CDR2 from the germline V gene are SGHTA and FQGNSA. The CDR3 is made up of 16 amino acids. V dropped 0 bases and J dropped 0 bases, with 9 bases sitting between them.